The present TCR beta chain was sequenced within a study of cytomegalovirus exposure and HLA in healthy donors. Study at large: The 120 validation repertoires were reported in a later analysis to have been generated on the same platform as the 500 to 700 first-cohort repertoires.

The CDR3 runs to 14 residues. Germline trimming cut 2 bases from V and 7 bases from J; bases unmatched to any gene: 5. Looked up from germline, CDR1 is MNHNY and CDR2 is SVGAGI (reference sequence). This table comes from immunoSEQ multiplex PCR, and its TCRdb copy is limited to in-frame clones, with some not included. The data contain tens of thousands of clones, approximately 93% of them singletons. The chain has TRBV6-6 and TRBJ2-1; TRBD1 matches 7 bases. The sequence derives from a woman in her twenties or thirties in good health and CMV-seropositive. The sample comprised PBMCs. The chain's CDR3 is CASSYRQGFNEQFF. CDR3 in DNA: TGTGCCAGCAGTTACCGACAGGGTTTTAATGAGCAGTTCTTC.